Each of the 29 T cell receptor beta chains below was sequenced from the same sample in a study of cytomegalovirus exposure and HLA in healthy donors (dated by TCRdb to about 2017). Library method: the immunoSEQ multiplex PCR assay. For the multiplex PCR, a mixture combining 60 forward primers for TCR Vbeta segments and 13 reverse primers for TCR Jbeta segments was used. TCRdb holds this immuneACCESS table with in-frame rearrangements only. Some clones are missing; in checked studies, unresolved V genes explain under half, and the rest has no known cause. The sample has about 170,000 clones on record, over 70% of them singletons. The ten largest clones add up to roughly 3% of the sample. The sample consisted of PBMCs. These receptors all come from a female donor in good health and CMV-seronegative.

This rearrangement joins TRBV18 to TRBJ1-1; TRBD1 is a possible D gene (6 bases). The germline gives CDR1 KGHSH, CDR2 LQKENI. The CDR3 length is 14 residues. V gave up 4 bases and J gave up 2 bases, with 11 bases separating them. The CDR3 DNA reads TGTGCCAGCTCACTCGCAGGGGTAAACACTGAAGCTTTCTTT. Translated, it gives CASSLAGVNTEAFF. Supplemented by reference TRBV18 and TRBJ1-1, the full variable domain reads NAGVMQNPRHLVRRRGQEARLRCSPMKGHSHVYWYRQLPEEGLKFMVYLQKENIIDESGMPKERFSAEFPKEGPSILRIQQVVRGDSAAYFCASSLAGVNTEAFFGQGTRLTVV.

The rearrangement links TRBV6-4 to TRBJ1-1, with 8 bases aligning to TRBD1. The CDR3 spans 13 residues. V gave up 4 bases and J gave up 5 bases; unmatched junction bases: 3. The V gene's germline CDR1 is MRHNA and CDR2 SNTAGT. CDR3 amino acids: CASSVQGGTEAFF. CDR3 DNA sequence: TGTGCCAGCAGTGTACAGGGGGGGACTGAAGCTTTCTTT.

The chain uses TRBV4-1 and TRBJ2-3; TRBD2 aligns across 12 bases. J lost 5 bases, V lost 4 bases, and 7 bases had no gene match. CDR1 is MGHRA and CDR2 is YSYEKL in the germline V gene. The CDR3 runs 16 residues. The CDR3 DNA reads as TGCGCCAGCAGCCGACTAGCGGGAGTACGAGTAGATACGCAGTATTTT. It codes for CASSRLAGVRVDTQYF.

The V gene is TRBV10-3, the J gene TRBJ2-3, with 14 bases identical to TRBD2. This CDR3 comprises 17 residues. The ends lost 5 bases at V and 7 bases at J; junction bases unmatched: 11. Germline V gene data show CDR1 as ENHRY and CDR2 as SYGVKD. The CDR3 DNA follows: TGTGCCATCAGTCAAACCGGGACTAGCGGGGGCGCCTATACGCAGTATTTT. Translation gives CAISQTGTSGGAYTQYF.

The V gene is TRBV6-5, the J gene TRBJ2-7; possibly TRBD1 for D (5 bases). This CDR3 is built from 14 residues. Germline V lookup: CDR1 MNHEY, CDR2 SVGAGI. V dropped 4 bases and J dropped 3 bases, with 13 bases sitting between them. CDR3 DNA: TGTGCCAGCAGTTTGAGTAGCAGGGTCTACGAGCAGTACTTC. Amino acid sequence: CASSLSSRVYEQYF.

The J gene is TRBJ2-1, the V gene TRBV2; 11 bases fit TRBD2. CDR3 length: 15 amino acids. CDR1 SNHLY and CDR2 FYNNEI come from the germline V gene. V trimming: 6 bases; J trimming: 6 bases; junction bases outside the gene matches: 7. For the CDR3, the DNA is TGTGCCAGCAGCCAACTAGCGGGAGCGGCCAATGAGCAGTTCTTC. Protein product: CASSQLAGAANEQFF.

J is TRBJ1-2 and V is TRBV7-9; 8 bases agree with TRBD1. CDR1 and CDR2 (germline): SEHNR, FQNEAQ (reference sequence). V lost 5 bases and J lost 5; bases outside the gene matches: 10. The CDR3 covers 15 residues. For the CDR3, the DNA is TGTGCCAGCAGCCCACAGGGGGAAAACGTTTATGGCTACACCTTC. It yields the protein CASSPQGENVYGYTF.

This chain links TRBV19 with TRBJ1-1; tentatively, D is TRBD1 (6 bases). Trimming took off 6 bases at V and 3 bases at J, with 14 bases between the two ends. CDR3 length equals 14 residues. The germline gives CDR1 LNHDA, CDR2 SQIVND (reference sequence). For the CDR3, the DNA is TGTGCCAGTAGCCACAGGGTCTATGACACTGAAGCTTTCTTT. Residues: CASSHRVYDTEAFF.

CDR3 sequence (DNA): TGTGCCAGCAGTCAAAGGACAGGGGAGCAGTACTTC. Amino acid sequence: CASSQRTGEQYF. V gene TRBV28 combines with J gene TRBJ2-7; 8 nucleotides line up with TRBD1. The V gene end was trimmed by 5 bases and the J gene end by 7 bases; junction bases not matched to a gene: 4. CDR3 size: 12 residues. Looked up from germline, CDR1 is MDHEN and CDR2 is SYDVKM.

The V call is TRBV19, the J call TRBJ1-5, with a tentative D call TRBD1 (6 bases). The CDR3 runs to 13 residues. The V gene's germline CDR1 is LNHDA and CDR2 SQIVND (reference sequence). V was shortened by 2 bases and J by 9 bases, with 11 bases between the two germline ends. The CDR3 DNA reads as TGTGCCAGTAGTATACCCACAGGGATGCCCCAGCATTTT. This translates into CASSIPTGMPQHF.

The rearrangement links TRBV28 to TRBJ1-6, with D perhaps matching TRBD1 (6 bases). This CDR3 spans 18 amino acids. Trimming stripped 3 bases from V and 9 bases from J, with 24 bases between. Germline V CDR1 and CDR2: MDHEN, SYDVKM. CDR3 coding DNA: TGTGCCAGCAGTTTCCCCACTCAAACATTGGGGGCCTTTTCACCCCTCCACTTT. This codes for CASSFPTQTLGAFSPLHF.

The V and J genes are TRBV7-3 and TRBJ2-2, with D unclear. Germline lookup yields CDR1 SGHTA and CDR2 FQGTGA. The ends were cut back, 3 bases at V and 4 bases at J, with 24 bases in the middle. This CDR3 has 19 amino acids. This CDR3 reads CASSFPPFSHFEATGELFF. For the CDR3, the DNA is TGTGCCAGCAGCTTCCCGCCCTTTTCGCACTTCGAGGCCACCGGGGAGCTGTTTTTT. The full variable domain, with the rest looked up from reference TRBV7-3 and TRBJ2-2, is GAGVSQTPSNKVTEKGKYVELRCDPISGHTALYWYRQSLGQGPEFLIYFQGTGAADDSGLPNDRFFAVRPEGSVSTLKIQRTERGDSAVYLCASSFPPFSHFEATGELFFGEGSRLTVL.

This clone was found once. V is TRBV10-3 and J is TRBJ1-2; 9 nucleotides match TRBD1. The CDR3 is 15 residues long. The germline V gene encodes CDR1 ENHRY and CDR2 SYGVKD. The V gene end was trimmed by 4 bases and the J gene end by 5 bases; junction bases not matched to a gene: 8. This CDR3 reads CAISVGDRDNYGYTF. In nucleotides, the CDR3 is TGTGCCATCAGTGTGGGGGACAGGGACAATTATGGCTACACCTTC.

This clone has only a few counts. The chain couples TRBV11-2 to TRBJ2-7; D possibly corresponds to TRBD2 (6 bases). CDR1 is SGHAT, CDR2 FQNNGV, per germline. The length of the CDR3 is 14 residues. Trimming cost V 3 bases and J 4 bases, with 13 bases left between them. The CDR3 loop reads CASSFGVAGYEQYF. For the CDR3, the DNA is TGTGCCAGCAGCTTCGGGGTGGCGGGGTACGAGCAGTACTTC. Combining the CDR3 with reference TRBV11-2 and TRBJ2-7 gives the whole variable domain EAGVAQSPRYKIIEKRQSVAFWCNPISGHATLYWYQQILGQGPKLLIQFQNNGVVDDSQLPKDRFSAERLKGVDSTLKIQPAKLEDSAVYLCASSFGVAGYEQYFGPGTRLTVT.

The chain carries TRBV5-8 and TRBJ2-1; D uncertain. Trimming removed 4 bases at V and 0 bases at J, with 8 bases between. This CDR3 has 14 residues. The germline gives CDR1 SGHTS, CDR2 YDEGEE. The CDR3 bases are TGTGCCAGCAGCGACACTCGCTCCTACAATGAGCAGTTCTTC. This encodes CASSDTRSYNEQFF.

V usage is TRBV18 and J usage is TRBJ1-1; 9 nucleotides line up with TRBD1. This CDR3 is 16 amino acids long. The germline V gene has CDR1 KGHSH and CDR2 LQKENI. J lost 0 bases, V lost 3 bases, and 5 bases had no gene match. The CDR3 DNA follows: TGTGCCAGCTCACCGAGCGGGACAGGGCTGAACACTGAAGCTTTCTTT. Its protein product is CASSPSGTGLNTEAFF.

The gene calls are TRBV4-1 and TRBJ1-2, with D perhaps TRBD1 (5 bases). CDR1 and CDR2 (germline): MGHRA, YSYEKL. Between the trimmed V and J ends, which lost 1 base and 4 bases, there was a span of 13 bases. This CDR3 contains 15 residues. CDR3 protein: CASSQGTGDLYGYTF. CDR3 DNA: TGCGCCAGCAGCCAAGGTACGGGGGACCTCTATGGCTACACCTTC.

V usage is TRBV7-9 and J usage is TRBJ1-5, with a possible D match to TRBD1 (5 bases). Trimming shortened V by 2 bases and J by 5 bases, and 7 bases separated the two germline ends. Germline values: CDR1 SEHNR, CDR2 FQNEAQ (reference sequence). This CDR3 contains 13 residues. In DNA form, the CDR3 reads TGTGCCAGCAGCTTATGGGGGGATCAGCCCCAGCATTTT. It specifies CASSLWGDQPQHF. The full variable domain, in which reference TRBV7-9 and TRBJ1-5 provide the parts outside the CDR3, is DTGVSQNPRHKITKRGQNVTFRCDPISEHNRLYWYRQTLGQGPEFLTYFQNEAQLEKSRLLSDRFSAERPKGSFSTLEIQRTEQGDSAMYLCASSLWGDQPQHFGDGTRLSIL.

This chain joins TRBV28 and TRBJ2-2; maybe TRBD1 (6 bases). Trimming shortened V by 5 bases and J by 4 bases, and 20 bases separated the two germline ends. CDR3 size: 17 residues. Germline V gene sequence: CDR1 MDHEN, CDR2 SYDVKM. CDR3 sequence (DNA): TGTGCCAGCAGTACAGCCGGGACATATAGTTCCACCGGGGAGCTGTTTTTT. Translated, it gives CASSTAGTYSSTGELFF.

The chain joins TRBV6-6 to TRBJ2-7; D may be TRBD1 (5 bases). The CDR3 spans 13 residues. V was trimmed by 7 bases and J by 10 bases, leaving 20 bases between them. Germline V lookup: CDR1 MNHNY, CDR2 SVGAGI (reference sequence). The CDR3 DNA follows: TGTGCCAGCACCCCGTGGGGCCCGGATGAACAGTACTTC. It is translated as CASTPWGPDEQYF.

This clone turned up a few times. CDR3 sequence (DNA): TGTGCCTGGAGTGTACTGTTACCACCCAATTCACCCCTCCACTTT. Residues: CAWSVLLPPNSPLHF. This chain connects TRBV30 to TRBJ1-6; D uncertain. Per germline, CDR1 GTSNPN and CDR2 SVGIG (reference sequence). Trimming shortened V by 0 bases and J by 7 bases, and 13 bases separated the two germline ends. The CDR3 contains 15 residues. Variable domain in full (rest from reference TRBV30 and TRBJ1-6): SQTIHQWPATLVQPVGSPLSLECTVEGTSNPNLYWYRQAAGRGLQLLFYSVGIGQISSEVPQNLSASRPQDRQFILSSKKLLLSDSGFYLCAWSVLLPPNSPLHFGNGTRLTVT.

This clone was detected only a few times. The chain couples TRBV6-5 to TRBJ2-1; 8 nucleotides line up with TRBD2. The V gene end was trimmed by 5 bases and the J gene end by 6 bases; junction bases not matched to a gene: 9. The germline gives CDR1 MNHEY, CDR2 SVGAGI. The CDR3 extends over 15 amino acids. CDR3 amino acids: CASSPVGGVGNEQFF. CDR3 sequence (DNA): TGTGCCAGCAGTCCTGTCGGGGGGGTGGGCAATGAGCAGTTCTTC.

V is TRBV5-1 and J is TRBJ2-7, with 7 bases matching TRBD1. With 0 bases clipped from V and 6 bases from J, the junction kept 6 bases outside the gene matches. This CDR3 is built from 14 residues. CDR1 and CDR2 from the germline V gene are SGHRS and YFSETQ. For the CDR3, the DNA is TGCGCCAGCAGCTTGGCAGGGACAGTCGGCGAGCAGTACTTC. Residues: CASSLAGTVGEQYF.

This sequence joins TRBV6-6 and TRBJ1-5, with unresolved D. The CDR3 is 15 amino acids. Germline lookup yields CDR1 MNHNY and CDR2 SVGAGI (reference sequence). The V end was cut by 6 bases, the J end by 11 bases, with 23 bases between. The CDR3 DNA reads TGTGCCAGCAGCTTCGATGAACCCCCCGGGAGGTCCCAGCATTTT. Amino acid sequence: CASSFDEPPGRSQHF.

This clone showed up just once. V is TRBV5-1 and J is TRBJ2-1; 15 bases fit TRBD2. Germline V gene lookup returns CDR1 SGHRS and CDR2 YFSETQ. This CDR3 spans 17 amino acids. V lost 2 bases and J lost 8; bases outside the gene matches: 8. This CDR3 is CASSLGLAGGRPHEQFF. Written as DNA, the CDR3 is TGCGCCAGCAGCTTAGGACTAGCGGGGGGGAGGCCCCATGAGCAGTTCTTC.

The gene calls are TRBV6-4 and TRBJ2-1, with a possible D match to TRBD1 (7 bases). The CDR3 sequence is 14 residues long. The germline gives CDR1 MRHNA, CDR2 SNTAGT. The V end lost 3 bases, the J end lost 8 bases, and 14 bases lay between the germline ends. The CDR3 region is CASSEGQEGHEQFF. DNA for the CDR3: TGTGCCAGCAGTGAAGGACAGGAGGGCCATGAGCAGTTCTTC.

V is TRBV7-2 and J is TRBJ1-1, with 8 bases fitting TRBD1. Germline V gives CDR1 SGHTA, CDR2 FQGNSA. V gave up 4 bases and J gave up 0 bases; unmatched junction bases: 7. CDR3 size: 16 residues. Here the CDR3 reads CASSSPNRGMNTEAFF. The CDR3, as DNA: TGTGCCAGCAGCTCACCTAACAGGGGGATGAACACTGAAGCTTTCTTT.

CDR3 loop: CASSPGGVGTEAFF. The DNA of the CDR3 is TGTGCCAGCAGCCCCGGGGGAGTTGGGACTGAAGCTTTCTTT. The chain links TRBV7-9 to TRBJ1-1; D is possibly TRBD1 (5 bases). The germline gives CDR1 SEHNR, CDR2 FQNEAQ (reference sequence). V lost 5 bases and J 5 bases, leaving 15 bases between the germline ends. The CDR3 has 14 residues. Full variable domain (rest looked up from reference TRBV7-9 and TRBJ1-1): DTGVSQNPRHKITKRGQNVTFRCDPISEHNRLYWYRQTLGQGPEFLTYFQNEAQLEKSRLLSDRFSAERPKGSFSTLEIQRTEQGDSAMYLCASSPGGVGTEAFFGQGTRLTVV.

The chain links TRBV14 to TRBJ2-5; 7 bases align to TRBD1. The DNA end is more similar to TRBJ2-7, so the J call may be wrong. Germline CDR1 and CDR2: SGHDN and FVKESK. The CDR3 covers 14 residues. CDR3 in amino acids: CASSHRQGTYEQYF. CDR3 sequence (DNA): TGTGCCAGCAGCCACCGACAGGGAACCTACGAGCAGTACTTC.